The 20 T cell receptor beta chains presented below share a single source sample, sequenced in a study of OX40 agonist ivuxolimab in advanced cancers. Method: immunoSEQ multiplex PCR; TCRdb's copy keeps in-frame clones and lacks some. Found here are under 95,000 clones, around 84% of them singletons; the top ten hold around 2.9%. The sample here was CD4+ or CD8+ T cells sorted from blood, taken in a trial of the OX40 agonist ivuxolimab. Receptors originate from an adult with an advanced solid tumor such as melanoma, head and neck, liver or kidney cancer.

The chain recombines TRBV7-2 with TRBJ2-5, with D perhaps being TRBD1 or TRBD2 (5 bases each). The germline CDR1 and CDR2 sequences are SGHTA and FQGNSA. V shed 1 base and J shed 5 bases, with 11 bases lying between them. This CDR3 contains 14 residues. The CDR3 DNA follows: TGTGCCAGCAGCTTAGGGGGGACCACGGAGACCCAGTACTTC. Its protein product is CASSLGGTTETQYF.

The chain uses TRBV10-2 and TRBJ2-7; no reliable D call. The V end was cut by 11 bases, the J end by 7 bases, with 18 bases between. Germline V lookup: CDR1 WSHSY, CDR2 SAAADI. This CDR3 is 12 amino acids long. CDR3 protein: CAFFRVPWEQYV. As DNA, the CDR3 is TGCGCCTTCTTCCGGGTCCCTTGGGAGCAGTACGTC.

The V call is TRBV4-2, the J call TRBJ1-4, with 9 nucleotides matching TRBD1. There are 19 residues in the CDR3. J lost 1 base, V lost 0 bases, and 9 bases had no gene match. Looked up from germline, CDR1 is LGHNA and CDR2 is YNFKEQ. CDR3 coding DNA: TGTGCCAGCAGCCAAGATAGTCTACAGGGGGCACGAACTAATGAAAAACTGTTTTTT. It yields the protein CASSQDSLQGARTNEKLFF.

This chain joins TRBV19 and TRBJ2-5; D might be TRBD2 (6 bases). The germline V gene encodes CDR1 LNHDA and CDR2 SQIVND (reference sequence). The CDR3 contains 15 residues. V shed 7 bases and J shed 2 bases, with 17 bases lying between them. The CDR3 loop reads CASTLGTRRQETQYF. CDR3 coding DNA: TGTGCCAGTACCCTGGGGACTCGTCGACAAGAGACCCAGTACTTC.

The chain recombines TRBV11-3 with TRBJ2-7; TRBD1 agrees at 7 bases. The CDR3 covers 13 residues. J gave up 0 bases and V 8 bases, and 4 bases lay outside the gene matches. In germline, CDR1 is SGHNT, CDR2 YENEEA. The CDR3 protein is CASGGDSSYEQYV. The CDR3 DNA sequence: TGTGCCAGCGGTGGGGACAGCTCCTACGAGCAGTACGTC.

The J gene is TRBJ1-2, the V gene TRBV18; no clear D. Between the trimmed V and J ends, which lost 6 bases and 3 bases, there was a span of 14 bases. This CDR3 comprises 14 residues. The germline gives CDR1 KGHSH, CDR2 LQKENI. In DNA form, the CDR3 reads TGTGCCAGCTCTCAAGGACGGGGAGACTATGGCTACACCTTC. This codes for CASSQGRGDYGYTF.

This chain uses TRBV6-1 with TRBJ1-1, with TRBD1 matching 9 bases. Unmatched junction bases numbered 2, after V lost 0 bases and J lost 3 bases. Germline CDR1 reads MNHNS; CDR2 reads SASEGT. CDR3 length equals 15 residues. This CDR3 is CASSEAGDRDTEAFF. As DNA, the CDR3 is TGTGCCAGCAGTGAAGCAGGGGACAGGGACACTGAAGCTTTCTTT.

In nucleotides, the CDR3 is TGTGCCAGCAGCCGTCGGGGGAACACTGAAGCTTTCTTT. Translating gives CASSRRGNTEAFF. J is TRBJ1-1 and V is TRBV7-8; unclear D gene. The CDR3 loop spans 13 amino acids. The V end lost 5 bases, the J end lost 1 base, and 8 bases lay between the germline ends. Per germline, CDR1 SGHVS and CDR2 FQNEAQ.

The chain links TRBV4-1 to TRBJ2-7; 9 nucleotides match TRBD1. Germline values: CDR1 MGHRA, CDR2 YSYEKL. The CDR3 extends over 14 amino acids. Losses at the gene ends were 6 bases for V and 0 bases for J; bases not matched to a gene: 3. CDR3 bases: TGCGCCAGCAGACAGGGGGCCTACTCCTACGAGCAGTACTTC. Translated: CASRQGAYSYEQYF.

This clone was detected a few times. J is TRBJ1-2 and V is TRBV14, with D uncertain. V was clipped by 4 bases and J by 8 bases, with 14 bases between them. The CDR3 is made up of 13 amino acids. CDR1 and CDR2 from the germline V gene are SGHDN and FVKESK. CDR3 amino acids: CASSPLDVAGYTF. The CDR3 region has the DNA TGTGCCAGCAGCCCCTTGGACGTTGCCGGCTACACCTTC.

CDR3 region: CASSQVIAGGLHQETQYF. DNA for the CDR3: TGTGCCAGCAGCCAAGTAATAGCGGGGGGTCTACACCAAGAGACCCAGTACTTC. The V call is TRBV4-2, the J call TRBJ2-5; the match to TRBD2 covers 10 bases. Losses at the gene ends were 1 base for V and 0 bases for J; bases not matched to a gene: 8. Germline assignment: CDR1 LGHNA and CDR2 YNFKEQ. There are 18 residues in the CDR3.

The CDR3 nucleotides read TGTGCCAGCACGGGGGAGACCCAGTACTTC. The encoded protein is CASTGETQYF. The gene calls are TRBV6-5 and TRBJ2-5; D is possibly TRBD2 (5 bases). Germline V gene lookup returns CDR1 MNHEY and CDR2 SVGAGI. V lost 7 bases and J 5 bases, leaving 5 bases between the germline ends. The CDR3 length is 10 residues.

The chain combines TRBV7-2 with TRBJ1-1; D is possibly TRBD1 (6 bases). CDR1 is SGHTA and CDR2 is FQGNSA in the germline V gene. The CDR3 spans 14 residues. V was cut by 7 bases and J by 5 bases, with 17 bases left in between. The DNA for the CDR3 is TGTGCCAGCACCCATTGGGGGGGGCGAACTGAAGCTTTCTTT. It codes for CASTHWGGRTEAFF.

The genes are TRBV18 and TRBJ1-2; 7 bases are shared with TRBD1. Trimming cost V 5 bases and J 4 bases; bases outside gene matches: 1. Germline lookup yields CDR1 KGHSH and CDR2 LQKENI. This CDR3 contains 12 residues. The CDR3 region is CASSDRAYGYTF. In nucleotides, the CDR3 is TGTGCCAGCTCAGACAGGGCCTATGGCTACACCTTC.

The rearrangement joins TRBV19 to TRBJ2-1; the match to TRBD2 covers 8 bases. CDR3 length: 16 amino acids. After removal of 8 bases from V and 4 bases from J, the junction contained 13 bases not matched to a gene. Per germline, CDR1 LNHDA and CDR2 SQIVND (reference sequence). CDR3 bases: TGTGCCAGTGGCCCTTCTTGGCGGGGGGCGTACAATGAGCAGTTCTTC. Residues: CASGPSWRGAYNEQFF.

V and J are TRBV5-3 and TRBJ2-5; no clear D gene. TRBV5-3 falls under the ORF class, with uncertain function. The CDR3 consists of 11 residues. V lost 6 bases and J lost 5, with 8 bases in between. The CDR3 sequence is CARTTMETQYF. CDR3 nucleotide sequence: TGTGCCAGAACCACCATGGAGACCCAGTACTTC.

This clone appeared a single time. The chain employs TRBV7-9 and TRBJ1-1; D is ambiguous. The CDR3 is made up of 12 amino acids. CDR1 is SEHNR and CDR2 is FQNEAQ in the germline V gene (reference sequence). The V gene lost 4 bases and the J gene lost 4 bases, with 7 bases spanning the gap. CDR3 coding DNA: TGTGCCAGCAGCTCCGGACGCACTGAAGCTTTCTTT. Translated, it gives CASSSGRTEAFF.

CDR3 DNA sequence: TGCGCCAGCAGCTTGACGGTTCTGCAGTCTGGAAACACCATATATTTT. As protein: CASSLTVLQSGNTIYF. V and J are TRBV5-1 and TRBJ1-3; no reliable D call. V shed 1 base and J shed 1 base, with 12 bases lying between them. The length of the CDR3 is 16 residues. From germline, CDR1 is SGHRS and CDR2 YFSETQ.

V usage is TRBV6-5 and J usage is TRBJ1-2, with D unresolved. This CDR3 contains 12 residues. CDR1 is MNHEY, CDR2 SVGAGI, per germline. The V and J ends lost 6 bases and 7 bases respectively, with 12 bases between them. The CDR3 loop reads CASSPKGSGYTF. The CDR3, as DNA: TGTGCCAGCAGCCCAAAGGGATCTGGCTACACCTTC.

V is TRBV7-2 and J is TRBJ1-1; D unresolved. Trimming left V 3 bases short and J 1 base short, with 9 bases between. Germline CDR1 SGHTA, CDR2 FQGNSA. The CDR3 spans 14 residues. This CDR3 reads CASSFQRTNTEAFF. CDR3 DNA sequence: TGTGCCAGCAGCTTCCAGAGGACGAACACTGAAGCTTTCTTT.